These 30 T cell receptor beta chains were all obtained from the same sample, sequenced in a study of PD-1 blockade in classical Hodgkin lymphoma (dated by TCRdb to 2019 to 2021). Sample time point, as interpreted from the label and publication: cycle 4 day 1 (C4D1), after five to seven weeks of nivolumab. All trial patients had relapsed after autologous stem cell transplantation, with cohorts A, B and C differing in prior brentuximab vedotin exposure. Library preparation used the immunoSEQ multiplex PCR assay. TCRdb re-hosts the immuneACCESS table, in-frame sequences only. Its copies lack some clones; in the studies checked, an unresolved V gene accounts for under half of them, and the cause for the rest is not known. The sample contains roughly 94,000 clones, around 93% of them found a single time. Approximately 2% of the sample rests with the top ten. The material was peripheral blood mononuclear cells (PBMCs), obtained before the fourth cycle of nivolumab. Every receptor here comes from a human donor with classical Hodgkin lymphoma.

This clone was seen a single time. This chain connects TRBV9 to TRBJ1-2; 7 nucleotides align to TRBD1. Germline loops: CDR1 SGDLS, CDR2 YYNGEE. This CDR3 region has 12 residues. With V trimmed by 5 bases and J by 7 bases, 5 bases remained unmatched. The CDR3 is CASRATGTGYTF. Here the CDR3 DNA reads TGTGCCAGCAGAGCGACAGGGACTGGCTACACCTTC.

The chain links TRBV28 to TRBJ2-5; the match to TRBD1 covers 7 bases. Germline CDR1 reads MDHEN; CDR2 reads SYDVKM. This CDR3 contains 14 residues. The J segment lost 5 bases and the V segment lost 5 bases, leaving 8 bases of the junction unmatched. The CDR3 is CASSRRQGAETQYF. The CDR3 DNA sequence: TGTGCCAGCAGTCGGAGACAGGGCGCCGAGACCCAGTACTTC.

The chain combines TRBV28 with TRBJ2-1; 8 positions match TRBD2. CDR1 and CDR2 from the germline V gene are MDHEN and SYDVKM. V gave up 5 bases and J gave up 4 bases; unmatched junction bases: 4. This CDR3 is 14 amino acids long. CDR3 loop: CASSSGSMYNEQFF. The CDR3 DNA is TGTGCCAGCAGTAGCGGGAGTATGTACAATGAGCAGTTCTTC.

The chain is built from TRBV19 and TRBJ2-7; D unresolved. V was trimmed by 5 bases and J by 6 bases, leaving 14 bases between them. This CDR3 is built from 13 residues. Germline V gives CDR1 LNHDA, CDR2 SQIVND (reference sequence). This CDR3 reads CASSLLGGGEQYF. The CDR3 DNA is TGTGCCAGTAGTCTCTTGGGCGGCGGCGAGCAGTACTTC. The full variable domain, rest sourced from reference TRBV19 and TRBJ2-7, is DGGITQSPKYLFRKEGQNVTLSCEQNLNHDAMYWYRQDPGQGLRLIYYSQIVNDFQKGDIAEGYSVSREKKESFPLTVTSAQKNPTAFYLCASSLLGGGEQYFGPGTRLTVT.

The chain links TRBV5-1 to TRBJ2-5; 14 positions match TRBD2. Matching the DNA end better, TRBJ2-7 makes the J call doubtful. CDR1 and CDR2 from the germline V gene are SGHRS and YFSETQ. This CDR3 contains 17 residues. CDR3 in amino acids: CASSFGTSGRFAYEQYF. CDR3 nucleotides: TGCGCCAGCAGCTTCGGGACTAGCGGGAGATTCGCCTACGAGCAGTACTTC.

This sequence joins TRBV11-1 and TRBJ2-3, with D possibly matching TRBD2 (5 bases). V lost 2 bases to trimming and J lost 3 bases, with 15 bases between them. Germline V CDR1 and CDR2: SGHAT, FQDESV (reference sequence). CDR3 length equals 16 residues. CDR3 DNA sequence: TGTGCCAGCAGCTTAATCGAGGGCTGGAGGACAGATACGCAGTATTTT. Its translation: CASSLIEGWRTDTQYF.

This chain joins TRBV18 and TRBJ1-1; D gene ambiguous. Germline V gene sequence: CDR1 KGHSH, CDR2 LQKENI. This CDR3 spans 15 amino acids. Trimming took 2 bases from V and 2 from J, leaving 12 bases between them. The CDR3 is CASSPGPWINTEAFF. CDR3 nucleotides: TGTGCCAGCTCACCAGGACCCTGGATTAACACTGAAGCTTTCTTT.

Only one count was recorded for this clone. The rearrangement uses TRBV28 and TRBJ2-2; 12 bases line up with TRBD2. Germline V gives CDR1 MDHEN, CDR2 SYDVKM. The CDR3 spans 13 residues. The junction had 3 bases not matched to a gene; V was cut back by 11 bases and J by 5 bases. This CDR3 reads CALGLAGTGELFF. The CDR3 region has the DNA TGTGCCCTAGGACTAGCGGGAACCGGGGAGCTGTTTTTT. The variable domain in full, completed from reference TRBV28 and TRBJ2-2, reads DVKVTQSSRYLVKRTGEKVFLECVQDMDHENMFWYRQDPGLGLRLIYFSYDVKMKEKGDIPEGYSVSREKKERFSLILESASTNQTSMYLCALGLAGTGELFFGEGSRLTVL.

The rearrangement uses TRBV25-1 and TRBJ2-7; possibly TRBD2 for D (5 bases). This CDR3 has 11 amino acids. V lost 6 bases, J lost 12 bases, and 15 bases lay in between. Looked up from germline, CDR1 is MGHDK and CDR2 is SYGVNS. In DNA, the CDR3 is TGTGCCAGCAGGGGCCCGGACTGGGGGTACTTC. This gives the protein CASRGPDWGYF.

This clone was counted a single time. The chain employs TRBV6-5 and TRBJ2-7; TRBD2 aligns across 7 bases. In germline, CDR1 is MNHEY, CDR2 SVGAGI. V dropped 1 base and J dropped 5; count of bases not matched to a gene: 8. The CDR3 consists of 15 residues. The CDR3 DNA is TGTGCCAGCAGTTACTTCACGGGAGCGGGGAACGAGCAGTACTTC. Its translation: CASSYFTGAGNEQYF.

The V and J genes are TRBV5-1 and TRBJ2-7; D not resolved. Per germline, CDR1 SGHRS and CDR2 YFSETQ. V lost 2 bases, J lost 3 bases, and 9 bases lay in between. The CDR3 has 13 amino acids. CDR3 sequence: CASSFWNSYEQYF. The CDR3 DNA reads as TGCGCCAGCAGCTTCTGGAATAGCTACGAGCAGTACTTC.

The V call is TRBV6-1, the J call TRBJ1-2; 11 nucleotides match TRBD1. Germline V lookup: CDR1 MNHNS, CDR2 SASEGT. V gave up 4 bases and J gave up 1 base; unmatched junction bases: 8. The CDR3 runs 17 residues. Here the CDR3 DNA reads TGTGCCAGCAGTGTAGGGACAGGGGGACGTTATAACTATGGCTACACCTTC. This sequence encodes CASSVGTGGRYNYGYTF.

The genes are TRBV27 and TRBJ2-3, with 11 bases matching TRBD1. The CDR3 is made up of 17 amino acids. V lost 6 bases, J lost 1 base, and 9 bases stayed unmatched. Germline CDR1 is MNHEY and CDR2 is SMNVEV (reference sequence). In DNA form, the CDR3 reads TGTGCCAGCAGCCGACACCCGGGACAGGGGGGCACAGATACGCAGTATTTT. This codes for CASSRHPGQGGTDTQYF.

The J gene is TRBJ2-6, the V gene TRBV13; 8 nucleotides line up with TRBD1. This CDR3 comprises 17 residues. Germline loops: CDR1 PRHDT, CDR2 FYEKMQ (reference sequence). J lost 1 base, V lost 4 bases, and 6 bases had no gene match. The CDR3 loop is CASSYRQGRSGANVLTF. CDR3 DNA: TGTGCCAGCAGCTACAGACAGGGGAGGTCTGGGGCCAACGTCCTGACTTTC.

The chain joins TRBV29-1 to TRBJ2-6; D unresolved. Trimming took 7 bases from V and 2 from J, leaving 6 bases between them. CDR3 length: 12 residues. CDR1 is SQVTM and CDR2 is ANQGSEA in the germline V gene. The CDR3 sequence is CSAITGANVLTF. The CDR3 bases are TGCAGCGCCATTACTGGGGCCAACGTCCTGACTTTC.

This clone was seen once. The chain joins TRBV30 to TRBJ1-2; 9 bases align to TRBD1. The CDR3 runs 12 residues. CDR1 GTSNPN and CDR2 SVGIG come from the germline V gene (reference sequence). J lost 4 bases, V lost 8 bases, and 5 bases had no gene match. The chain's CDR3 is CARQGEAYGYTF. In DNA form, the CDR3 reads TGTGCCCGACAGGGGGAGGCCTATGGCTACACCTTC. The full variable domain, completed using reference TRBV30 and TRBJ1-2, is SQTIHQWPATLVQPVGSPLSLECTVEGTSNPNLYWYRQAAGRGLQLLFYSVGIGQISSEVPQNLSASRPQDRQFILSSKKLLLSDSGFYLCARQGEAYGYTFGSGTRLTVV.

The chain uses TRBV29-1 and TRBJ2-1; D unresolved. Trimming shortened V by 4 bases and J by 5 bases, and 9 bases separated the two germline ends. CDR1 and CDR2 (germline): SQVTM, ANQGSEA. The CDR3 runs to 12 residues. CDR3 DNA sequence: TGCAGCGTTGCGACACGGAACAATGAGCAGTTCTTC. It specifies CSVATRNNEQFF.

The rearrangement links TRBV28 to TRBJ2-3; 8 bases line up with TRBD2. The CDR3 spans 16 residues. V trimming: 5 bases; J trimming: 3 bases; junction bases outside the gene matches: 10. CDR1 is MDHEN and CDR2 is SYDVKM in the germline V gene. The chain's CDR3 is CASSPRGSGATDTQYF. The CDR3 nucleotides read TGTGCCAGCAGTCCTCGAGGTAGCGGGGCTACAGATACGCAGTATTTT. The whole variable domain, remainder taken from reference TRBV28 and TRBJ2-3, is DVKVTQSSRYLVKRTGEKVFLECVQDMDHENMFWYRQDPGLGLRLIYFSYDVKMKEKGDIPEGYSVSREKKERFSLILESASTNQTSMYLCASSPRGSGATDTQYFGPGTRLTVL.

The CDR3 spells CASSYGGGDEQYF. The CDR3 coding sequence is TGTGCCAGCAGTTACGGCGGGGGGGACGAGCAGTACTTC. V usage is TRBV6-5 and J usage is TRBJ2-7; 9 bases are a match to TRBD2. V lost 2 bases to trimming and J lost 5 bases; unmatched junction nucleotides: 1. CDR1 is MNHEY and CDR2 is SVGAGI in the germline V gene. This CDR3 is built from 13 residues.

The rearrangement joins TRBV28 to TRBJ1-2; 7 bases map to TRBD1. Per germline, CDR1 MDHEN and CDR2 SYDVKM. V trimming: 3 bases; J trimming: 1 base; junction bases outside the gene matches: 8. This CDR3 region has 16 residues. CDR3: CASSFTPRGFNYGYTF. In DNA, the CDR3 is TGTGCCAGCAGTTTTACCCCCAGGGGGTTTAACTATGGCTACACCTTC.

The chain combines TRBV6-1 with TRBJ1-4; D not certain. Trimming pared 2 bases from V and 0 bases from J, leaving 7 bases between. Germline CDR1 and CDR2: MNHNS and SASEGT. The CDR3 covers 15 residues. The CDR3 DNA reads TGTGCCAGCAGTGAAAGGAGTGCAACTAATGAAAAACTGTTTTTT. Translated, it gives CASSERSATNEKLFF.

The rearrangement uses TRBV27 and TRBJ2-1; 9 bases are a match to TRBD1. This CDR3 is built from 18 residues. Losses at the gene ends were 5 bases for V and 6 bases for J; bases not matched to a gene: 17. CDR1 and CDR2 (germline): MNHEY, SMNVEV (reference sequence). CDR3 coding DNA: TGTGCCAGCAGTATACAATCCGGGACAGGGTACGGAATCAATGAGCAGTTCTTC. The encoded protein is CASSIQSGTGYGINEQFF.

The V gene is TRBV9, the J gene TRBJ2-1, with 11 bases fitting TRBD1. With 0 bases clipped from V and 8 bases from J, the junction kept 10 bases outside the gene matches. The CDR3 is 17 residues long. Germline V gene data show CDR1 as SGDLS and CDR2 as YYNGEE. The chain's CDR3 is CASSVEQDRGLQDEQFF. In DNA, the CDR3 is TGTGCCAGCAGCGTAGAGCAGGACAGGGGGCTTCAGGATGAGCAGTTCTTC. Filled out from reference TRBV9 and TRBJ2-1, the complete variable domain reads DSGVTQTPKHLITATGQRVTLRCSPRSGDLSVYWYQQSLDQGLQFLIQYYNGEERAKGNILERFSAQQFPDLHSELNLSSLELGDSALYFCASSVEQDRGLQDEQFFGPGTRLTVL.

The rearrangement joins TRBV5-1 to TRBJ1-2; 9 bases agree with TRBD1. CDR3 length equals 14 residues. V trimming: 4 bases; J trimming: 11 bases; junction bases outside the gene matches: 12. CDR1 is SGHRS, CDR2 YFSETQ, per germline. CDR3 loop: CASSPTGGQTLYTF. The DNA of the CDR3 is TGCGCCAGCAGCCCTACAGGGGGCCAGACTTTGTACACCTTC.

This rearrangement joins TRBV6-6 to TRBJ2-1, with TRBD2 matching 9 bases. The CDR3 sequence is 14 residues long. Germline V CDR1 and CDR2: MNHNY, SVGAGI (reference sequence). The trim removed 3 bases at V and 13 bases at J, leaving 10 bases unmatched. The CDR3 DNA reads TGTGCCAGCAGTTATAACGAGCGGGAGGTAGAACAGTTCTTC. Encoded protein: CASSYNEREVEQFF.

V usage is TRBV4-1 and J usage is TRBJ1-5; 12 positions match TRBD1. The ends lost 0 bases at V and 7 bases at J; junction bases unmatched: 13. In germline, CDR1 is MGHRA, CDR2 YSYEKL. This CDR3 has 19 residues. This CDR3 reads CASSQDRFSGQGAEQPQHF. The CDR3, as DNA: TGCGCCAGCAGCCAAGATAGGTTCTCGGGACAGGGGGCAGAACAGCCCCAGCATTTT.

This clone has more than one count but fewer than ten. The V gene is TRBV10-1, the J gene TRBJ2-7, with D unresolved. The CDR3 is made up of 14 amino acids. The germline gives CDR1 WNHNN, CDR2 SYGVQD (reference sequence). Between the trimmed V and J ends, which lost 3 bases and 4 bases, there was a span of 13 bases. The CDR3 DNA sequence: TGCGCCAGCAGTGATGCATTGCGGATATACGAGCAGTACTTC. Protein: CASSDALRIYEQYF.

The chain carries TRBV5-1 and TRBJ2-1; weak D call: TRBD2 (6 bases). Looked up from germline, CDR1 is SGHRS and CDR2 is YFSETQ. Between the trimmed V and J ends, which lost 3 bases and 6 bases, there was a span of 16 bases. The length of the CDR3 is 15 residues. CDR3 coding DNA: TGCGCCAGCAGCTCCGGGGACTTGGTCCCCAATGAGCAGTTCTTC. This gives the protein CASSSGDLVPNEQFF.

The V gene is TRBV7-2, the J gene TRBJ2-7; TRBD1 matches at 9 bases. Germline trimming cut 7 bases from V and 4 bases from J; bases unmatched to any gene: 11. Germline V gives CDR1 SGHTA, CDR2 FQGNSA. The CDR3 is made up of 15 amino acids. The CDR3 loop is CASTPSGTGIYEQYF. The CDR3 nucleotides are TGTGCCAGCACCCCCTCCGGGACAGGGATTTACGAGCAGTACTTC.

The chain uses TRBV29-1 and TRBJ1-4, with D uncertain. Germline V CDR1 and CDR2: SQVTM, ANQGSEA. This CDR3 has 11 residues. Trimming removed 2 bases at V and 7 bases at J, with 5 bases between. CDR3 region: CSVESAEKLFF. The CDR3 DNA sequence: TGCAGCGTTGAATCCGCTGAAAAACTGTTTTTT.